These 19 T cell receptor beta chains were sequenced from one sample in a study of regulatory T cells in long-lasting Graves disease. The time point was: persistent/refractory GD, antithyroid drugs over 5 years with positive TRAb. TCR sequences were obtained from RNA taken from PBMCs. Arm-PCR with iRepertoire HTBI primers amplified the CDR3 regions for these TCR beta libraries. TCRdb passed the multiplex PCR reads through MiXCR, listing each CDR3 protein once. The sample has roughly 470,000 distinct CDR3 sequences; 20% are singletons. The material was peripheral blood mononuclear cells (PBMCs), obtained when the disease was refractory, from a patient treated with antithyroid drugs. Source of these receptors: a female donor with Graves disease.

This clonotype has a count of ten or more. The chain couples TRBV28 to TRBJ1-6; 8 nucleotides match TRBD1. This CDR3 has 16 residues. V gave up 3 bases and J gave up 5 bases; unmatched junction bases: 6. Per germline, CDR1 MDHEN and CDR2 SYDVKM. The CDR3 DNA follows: TGTGCCAGCAGTTTTTTCCGGGACAGGAATAATTCACCCCTCCACTTT. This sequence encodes CASSFFRDRNNSPLHF. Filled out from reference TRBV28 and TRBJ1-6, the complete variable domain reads DVKVTQSSRYLVKRTGEKVFLECVQDMDHENMFWYRQDPGLGLRLIYFSYDVKMKEKGDIPEGYSVSREKKERFSLILESASTNQTSMYLCASSFFRDRNNSPLHFGNGTRLTVT.

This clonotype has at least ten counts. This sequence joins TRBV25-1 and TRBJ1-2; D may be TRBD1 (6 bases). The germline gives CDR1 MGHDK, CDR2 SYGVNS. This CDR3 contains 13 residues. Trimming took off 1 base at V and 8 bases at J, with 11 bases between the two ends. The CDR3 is CASSEWGQFGYTF. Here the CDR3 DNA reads TGTGCCAGCAGTGAATGGGGACAATTCGGCTACACCTTC.

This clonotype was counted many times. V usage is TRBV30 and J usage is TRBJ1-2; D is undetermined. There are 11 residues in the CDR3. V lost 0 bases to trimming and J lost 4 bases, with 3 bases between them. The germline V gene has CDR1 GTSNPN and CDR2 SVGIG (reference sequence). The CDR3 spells CAWSVLYGYTF. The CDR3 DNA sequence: TGTGCCTGGAGTGTACTCTATGGCTACACCTTC.

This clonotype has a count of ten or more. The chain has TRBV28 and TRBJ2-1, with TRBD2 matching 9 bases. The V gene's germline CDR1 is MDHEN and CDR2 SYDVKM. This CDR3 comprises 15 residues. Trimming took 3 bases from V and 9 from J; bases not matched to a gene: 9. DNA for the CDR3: TGTGCCAGCAGTTTCGGTGCGGGAGGGCCGAGTGAGCAGTTCTTC. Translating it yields CASSFGAGGPSEQFF.

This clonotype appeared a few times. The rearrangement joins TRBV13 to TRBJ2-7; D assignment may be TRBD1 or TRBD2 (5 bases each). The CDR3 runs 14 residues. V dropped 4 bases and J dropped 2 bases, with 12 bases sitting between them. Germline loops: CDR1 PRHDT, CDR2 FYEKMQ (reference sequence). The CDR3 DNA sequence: TGTGCCAGCAGCTCGGGACCGCTCACCTACGAGCAGTACTTC. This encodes CASSSGPLTYEQYF.

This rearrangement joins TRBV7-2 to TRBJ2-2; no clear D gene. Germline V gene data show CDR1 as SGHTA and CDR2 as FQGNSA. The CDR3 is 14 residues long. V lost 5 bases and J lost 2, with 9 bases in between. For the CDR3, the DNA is TGTGCCAGCAGCCCCTACATTAACACCGGGGAGCTGTTTTTT. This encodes CASSPYINTGELFF.

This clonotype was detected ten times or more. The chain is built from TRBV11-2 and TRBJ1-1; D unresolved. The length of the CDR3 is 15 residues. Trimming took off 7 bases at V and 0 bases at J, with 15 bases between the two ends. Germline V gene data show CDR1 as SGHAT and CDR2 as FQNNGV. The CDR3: CASNKYHSMNTEAFF. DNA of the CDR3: TGTGCCAGCAACAAATATCACAGCATGAACACTGAAGCTTTCTTT.

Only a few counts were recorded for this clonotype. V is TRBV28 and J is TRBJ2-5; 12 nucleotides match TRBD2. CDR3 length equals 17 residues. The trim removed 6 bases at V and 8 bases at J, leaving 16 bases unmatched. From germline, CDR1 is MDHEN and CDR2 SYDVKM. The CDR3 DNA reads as TGTGCCAGCAGCCTACGGACTAGCGGGGCGTCGGTAGGAACCCAGTACTTC. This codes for CASSLRTSGASVGTQYF.

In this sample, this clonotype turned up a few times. CDR3 DNA: TGTGCCAGCAGTGAGGGACTAGGCACAGATACGCAGTATTTT. Its translation is CASSEGLGTDTQYF. The chain combines TRBV2 with TRBJ2-3, with 8 bases aligning to TRBD2. Germline assignment: CDR1 SNHLY and CDR2 FYNNEI. The CDR3 covers 14 residues. Trimming removed 3 bases from V and 1 base from J; junction bases left unmatched: 0.

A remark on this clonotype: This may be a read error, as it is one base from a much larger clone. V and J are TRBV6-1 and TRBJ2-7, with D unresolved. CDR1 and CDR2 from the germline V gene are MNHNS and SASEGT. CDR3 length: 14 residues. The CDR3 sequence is CVSTATYESYEQYF. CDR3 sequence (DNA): TGTGTCAGCACGGCAACATATGAATCCTACGAGCAGTACTTC.

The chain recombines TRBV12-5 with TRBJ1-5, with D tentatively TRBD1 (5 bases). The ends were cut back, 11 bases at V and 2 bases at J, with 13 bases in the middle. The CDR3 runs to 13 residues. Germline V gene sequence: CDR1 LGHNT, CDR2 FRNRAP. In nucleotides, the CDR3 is TGTGCTGACCCGAGGGGTGGCAATCAGCCCCAGCATTTT. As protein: CADPRGGNQPQHF.

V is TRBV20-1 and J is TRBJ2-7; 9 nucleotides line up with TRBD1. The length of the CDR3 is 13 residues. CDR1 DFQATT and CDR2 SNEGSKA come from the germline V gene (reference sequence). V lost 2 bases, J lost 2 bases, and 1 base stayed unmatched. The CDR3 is CSARRQGAYEQYF. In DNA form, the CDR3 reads TGCAGTGCTAGAAGACAGGGGGCCTACGAGCAGTACTTC.

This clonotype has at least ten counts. The CDR3 DNA follows: TGTGCCAGCAGCCCAATGGGGGGGACTAGCGGTACCTACGAGCAGTACTTC. It is translated as CASSPMGGTSGTYEQYF. The V and J genes are TRBV7-8 and TRBJ2-7, with TRBD2 identical over 11 bases. Germline V gene lookup returns CDR1 SGHVS and CDR2 FQNEAQ. Unmatched junction bases numbered 11, after V lost 5 bases and J lost 2 bases. The length of the CDR3 is 17 residues.

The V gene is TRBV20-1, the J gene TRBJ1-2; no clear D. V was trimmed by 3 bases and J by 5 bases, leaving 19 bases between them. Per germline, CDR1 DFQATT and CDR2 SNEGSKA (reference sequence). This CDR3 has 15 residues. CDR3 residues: CSASEPQSQLYGYTF. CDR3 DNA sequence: TGCAGTGCTAGTGAACCACAGAGCCAACTTTATGGCTACACCTTC.

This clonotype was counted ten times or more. The CDR3 loop reads CATSREGGDNQPQHF. The CDR3 nucleotides read TGTGCCACCAGCAGAGAAGGGGGCGACAATCAGCCCCAGCATTTT. The genes are TRBV15 and TRBJ1-5; 7 bases fit TRBD1. The CDR3 has 15 residues. The V gene end was trimmed by 0 bases and the J gene end by 3 bases; junction bases not matched to a gene: 2. The germline CDR1 and CDR2 sequences are LNHNV and YYDKDF (reference sequence).

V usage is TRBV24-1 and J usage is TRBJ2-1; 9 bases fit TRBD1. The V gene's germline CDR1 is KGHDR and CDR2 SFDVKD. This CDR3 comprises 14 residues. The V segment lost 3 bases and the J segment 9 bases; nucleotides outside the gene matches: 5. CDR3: CATSDAGTGIEQFF. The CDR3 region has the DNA TGTGCCACCAGTGATGCCGGGACAGGGATTGAGCAGTTCTTC.

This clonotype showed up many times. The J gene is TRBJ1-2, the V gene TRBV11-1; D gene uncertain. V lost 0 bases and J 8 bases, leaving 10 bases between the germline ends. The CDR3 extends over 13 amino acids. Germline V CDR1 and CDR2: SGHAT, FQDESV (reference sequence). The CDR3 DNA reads TGTGCCAGCAGCTTAGCGCTCCAGTCCGGCTACACCTTC. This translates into CASSLALQSGYTF.

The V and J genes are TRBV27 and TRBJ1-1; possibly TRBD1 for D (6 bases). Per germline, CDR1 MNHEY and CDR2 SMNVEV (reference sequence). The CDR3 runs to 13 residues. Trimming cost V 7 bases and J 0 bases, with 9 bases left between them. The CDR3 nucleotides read TGTGCCAGCAAGGGGGGGCTGAACACTGAAGCTTTCTTT. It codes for CASKGGLNTEAFF.

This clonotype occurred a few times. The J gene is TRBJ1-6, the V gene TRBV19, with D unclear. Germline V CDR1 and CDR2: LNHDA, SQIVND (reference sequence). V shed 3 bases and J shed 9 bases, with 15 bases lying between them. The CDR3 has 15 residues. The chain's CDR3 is CASSMDGTSSSPLHF. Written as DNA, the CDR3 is TGTGCCAGTAGTATGGACGGAACTTCGAGTTCACCCCTCCACTTT. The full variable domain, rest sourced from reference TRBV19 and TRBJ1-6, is DGGITQSPKYLFRKEGQNVTLSCEQNLNHDAMYWYRQDPGQGLRLIYYSQIVNDFQKGDIAEGYSVSREKKESFPLTVTSAQKNPTAFYLCASSMDGTSSSPLHFGNGTRLTVT.